This T cell receptor beta chain was captured by sequencing in a study of molecular identifiers for immune sequencing clone quantification. TCRdb re-called the PCR reads with MiXCR, one entry per CDR3 protein. The table has some 680,000 distinct CDR3 sequences, around 25% seen once; the top ten hold about 0.84%. Libraries for naive CD8 T cells, which were made from about 19,000 to 1,100,000 sorted cells, drew on 10%, 30% or 50% of the RNA. Trimming pared 5 bases from V and 5 bases from J, leaving 16 bases between. CDR1 is LNHDA and CDR2 is SQIVND in the germline V gene (reference sequence). This CDR3 has 14 residues.

This receptor was taken from a human donor in good health. Some libraries in this study had Jurkat cell RNA spiked in. The genes are TRBV19 and TRBJ2-7; no reliable D call. The sequencing sample was made of naive CD8+ T cells from blood, with Jurkat cell RNA spiked in. Noted subset: FACS-sorted CD8+CD4-CCR7+CD45RA+ naive T cells. The CDR3 sequence is CASSYPGAANEQYF. DNA of the CDR3: TGTGCCAGTAGTTACCCCGGCGCAGCTAACGAGCAGTACTTC.